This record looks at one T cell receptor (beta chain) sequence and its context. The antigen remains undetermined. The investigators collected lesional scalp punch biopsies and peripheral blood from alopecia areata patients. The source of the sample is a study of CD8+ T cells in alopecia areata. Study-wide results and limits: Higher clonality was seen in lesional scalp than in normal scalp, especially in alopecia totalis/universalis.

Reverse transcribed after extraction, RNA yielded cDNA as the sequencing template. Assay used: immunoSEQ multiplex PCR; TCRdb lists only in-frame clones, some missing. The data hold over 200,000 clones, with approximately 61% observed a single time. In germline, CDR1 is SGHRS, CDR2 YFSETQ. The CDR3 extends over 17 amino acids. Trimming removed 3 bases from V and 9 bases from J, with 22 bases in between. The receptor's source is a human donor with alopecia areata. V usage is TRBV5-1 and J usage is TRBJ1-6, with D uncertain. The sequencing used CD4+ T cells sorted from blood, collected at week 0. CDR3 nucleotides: TGCGCCAGCAGCTCAGAAGGGCCGGTGACTCAATTTTCACCCCTCCACTTT. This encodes CASSSEGPVTQFSPLHF.